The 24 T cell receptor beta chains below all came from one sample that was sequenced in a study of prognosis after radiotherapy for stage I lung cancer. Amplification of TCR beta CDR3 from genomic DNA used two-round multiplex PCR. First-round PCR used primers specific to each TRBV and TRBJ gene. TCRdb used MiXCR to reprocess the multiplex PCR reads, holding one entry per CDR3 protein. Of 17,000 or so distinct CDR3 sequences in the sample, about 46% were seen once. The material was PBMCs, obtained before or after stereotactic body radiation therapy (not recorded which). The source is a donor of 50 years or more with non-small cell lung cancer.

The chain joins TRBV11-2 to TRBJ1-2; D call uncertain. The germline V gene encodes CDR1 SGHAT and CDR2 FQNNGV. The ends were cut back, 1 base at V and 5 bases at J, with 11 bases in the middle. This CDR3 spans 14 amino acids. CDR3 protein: CASSLGLTSYGYTF. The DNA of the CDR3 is TGTGCCAGCAGCTTAGGTTTAACTTCTTATGGCTACACCTTC. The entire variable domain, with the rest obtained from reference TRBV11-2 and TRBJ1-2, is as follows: EAGVAQSPRYKIIEKRQSVAFWCNPISGHATLYWYQQILGQGPKLLIQFQNNGVVDDSQLPKDRFSAERLKGVDSTLKIQPAKLEDSAVYLCASSLGLTSYGYTFGSGTRLTVV.

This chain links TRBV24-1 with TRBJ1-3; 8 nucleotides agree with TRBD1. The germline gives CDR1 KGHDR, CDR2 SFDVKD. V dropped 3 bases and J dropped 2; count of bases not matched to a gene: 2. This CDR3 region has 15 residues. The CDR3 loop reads CATSDAQGAGNTIYF. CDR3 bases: TGTGCCACCAGTGATGCACAGGGGGCTGGAAACACCATATATTTT.

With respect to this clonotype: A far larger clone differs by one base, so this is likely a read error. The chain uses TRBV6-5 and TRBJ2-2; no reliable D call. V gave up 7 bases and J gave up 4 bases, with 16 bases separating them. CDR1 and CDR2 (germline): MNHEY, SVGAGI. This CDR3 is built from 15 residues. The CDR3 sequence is CASITLLGRTGELFF. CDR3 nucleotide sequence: TGTGCCAGCATTACTCTCCTTGGGCGCACCGGGGAGCTGTTTTTT.

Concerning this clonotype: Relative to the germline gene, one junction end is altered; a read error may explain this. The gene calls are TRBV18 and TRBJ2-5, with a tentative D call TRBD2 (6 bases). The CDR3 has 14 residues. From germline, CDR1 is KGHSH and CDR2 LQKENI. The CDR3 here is CASSRTGGEETQHF. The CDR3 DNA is TGTGCCAGCTCCCGGACTGGCGGGGAGGAGACCCAGCACTTC.

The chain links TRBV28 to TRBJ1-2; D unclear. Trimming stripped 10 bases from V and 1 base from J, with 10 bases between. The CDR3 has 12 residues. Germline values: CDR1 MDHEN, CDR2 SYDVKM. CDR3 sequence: CATNDGNYGYTF. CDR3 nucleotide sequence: TGTGCCACCAATGACGGTAACTATGGCTACACCTTC.

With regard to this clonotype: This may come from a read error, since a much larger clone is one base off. The CDR3, as DNA: TGTGCCAGCAGCCCGGGACTAGCGAGTAACACCGGGGAGCTGTTTTTT. As protein: CASSPGLASNTGELFF. The rearrangement joins TRBV5-6 to TRBJ2-2, with 10 positions matching TRBD2. Unmatched junction bases numbered 5, after V lost 4 bases and J lost 2 bases. Germline V gives CDR1 SGHDT, CDR2 YYEEEE. This CDR3 spans 16 amino acids.

The CDR3 is CASSAGTGLSYEQYF. The DNA for the CDR3 is TGCGCCAGCAGTGCCGGGACAGGGTTATCCTACGAGCAGTACTTC. The chain couples TRBV5-1 to TRBJ2-7, with 9 positions matching TRBD1. Germline V gives CDR1 SGHRS, CDR2 YFSETQ. J lost 1 base, V lost 5 bases, and 7 bases had no gene match. The CDR3 spans 15 residues.

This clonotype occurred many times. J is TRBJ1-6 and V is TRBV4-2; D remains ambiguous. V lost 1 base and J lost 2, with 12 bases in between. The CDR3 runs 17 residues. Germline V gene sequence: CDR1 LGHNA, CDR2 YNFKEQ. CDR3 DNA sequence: TGTGCCAGCAGCCAAGGAGGGAAAGTAACCTATAATTCACCCCTCCACTTT. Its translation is CASSQGGKVTYNSPLHF.

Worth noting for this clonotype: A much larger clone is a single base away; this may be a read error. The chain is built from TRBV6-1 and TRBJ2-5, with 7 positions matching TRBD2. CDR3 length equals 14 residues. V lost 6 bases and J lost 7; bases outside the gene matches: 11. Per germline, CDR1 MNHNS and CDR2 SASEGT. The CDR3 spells CASRSPSWEGTQYF. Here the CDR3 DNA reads TGTGCCAGCAGGAGTCCTTCTTGGGAGGGGACCCAGTACTTC.

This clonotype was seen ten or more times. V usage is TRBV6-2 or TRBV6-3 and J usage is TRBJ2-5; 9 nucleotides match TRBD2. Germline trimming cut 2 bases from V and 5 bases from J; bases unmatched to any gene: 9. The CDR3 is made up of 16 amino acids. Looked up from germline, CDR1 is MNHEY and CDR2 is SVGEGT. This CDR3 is CASSYGAGGNMETQYF. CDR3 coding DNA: TGTGCCAGCAGTTACGGGGCGGGGGGGAACATGGAGACCCAGTACTTC.

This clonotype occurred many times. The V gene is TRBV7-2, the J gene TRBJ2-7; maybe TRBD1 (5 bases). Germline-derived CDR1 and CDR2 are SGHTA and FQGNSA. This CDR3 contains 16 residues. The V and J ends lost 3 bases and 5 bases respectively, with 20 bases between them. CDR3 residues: CASSLDVDRGRNEQYF. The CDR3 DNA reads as TGTGCCAGCAGCTTGGACGTCGACAGAGGCCGGAACGAGCAGTACTTC. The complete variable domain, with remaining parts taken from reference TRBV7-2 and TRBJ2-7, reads GAGVSQSPSNKVTEKGKDVELRCDPISGHTALYWYRQSLGQGLEFLIYFQGNSAPDKSGLPSDRFSAERTGGSVSTLTIQRTQQEDSAVYLCASSLDVDRGRNEQYFGPGTRLTVT.

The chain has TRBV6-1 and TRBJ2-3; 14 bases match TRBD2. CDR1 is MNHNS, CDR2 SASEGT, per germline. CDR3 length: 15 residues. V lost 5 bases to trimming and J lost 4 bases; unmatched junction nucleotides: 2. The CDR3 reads CASSQGLAGADTQYF. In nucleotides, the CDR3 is TGTGCCAGCAGTCAGGGACTAGCGGGGGCAGATACGCAGTATTTT.

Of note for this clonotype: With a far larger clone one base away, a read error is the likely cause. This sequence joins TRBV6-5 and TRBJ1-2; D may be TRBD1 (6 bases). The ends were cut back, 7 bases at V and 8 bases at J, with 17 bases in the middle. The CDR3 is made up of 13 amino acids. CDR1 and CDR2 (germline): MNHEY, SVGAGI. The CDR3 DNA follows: TGTGCCAGCATGGATCCAGGGGTCTGGGGCTACACCTTC. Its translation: CASMDPGVWGYTF.

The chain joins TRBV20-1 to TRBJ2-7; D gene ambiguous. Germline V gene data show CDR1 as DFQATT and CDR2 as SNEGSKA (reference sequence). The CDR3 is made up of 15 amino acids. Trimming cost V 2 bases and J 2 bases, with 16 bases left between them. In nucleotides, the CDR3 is TGCAGTGCTAGACCCGCCGTGCTGGGAACCTACGAGCAGTACTTC. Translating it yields CSARPAVLGTYEQYF.

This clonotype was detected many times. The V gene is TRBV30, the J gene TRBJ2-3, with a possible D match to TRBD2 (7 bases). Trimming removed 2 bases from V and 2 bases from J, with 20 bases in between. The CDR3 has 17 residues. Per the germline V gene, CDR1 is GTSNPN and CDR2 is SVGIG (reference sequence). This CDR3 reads CAWSYEGGRADTDTQYF. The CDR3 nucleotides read TGTGCCTGGAGTTACGAGGGGGGGCGAGCTGACACAGATACGCAGTATTTT.

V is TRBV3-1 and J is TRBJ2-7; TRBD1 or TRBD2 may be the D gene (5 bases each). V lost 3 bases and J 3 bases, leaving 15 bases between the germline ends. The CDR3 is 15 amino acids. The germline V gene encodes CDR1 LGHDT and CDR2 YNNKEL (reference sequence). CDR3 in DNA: TGTGCCAGCAGCCAGGGACCCGGGGATCTCTACGAGCAGTACTTC. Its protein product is CASSQGPGDLYEQYF.

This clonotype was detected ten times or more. This CDR3 is CASSLADRGTGNTIYF. In DNA form, the CDR3 reads TGTGCCAGCAGCTTGGCAGACAGGGGTACTGGAAACACCATATATTTT. The chain is built from TRBV5-4 and TRBJ1-3; 8 positions match TRBD1. The CDR3 is 16 amino acids. The V and J ends lost 0 bases and 2 bases, in that order; junction bases with no gene match: 4. Germline V gene lookup returns CDR1 SGHNT and CDR2 YYREEE (reference sequence).

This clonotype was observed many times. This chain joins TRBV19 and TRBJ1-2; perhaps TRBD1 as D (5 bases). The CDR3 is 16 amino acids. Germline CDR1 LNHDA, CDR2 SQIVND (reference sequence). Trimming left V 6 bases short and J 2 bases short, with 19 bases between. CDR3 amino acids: CASSPPGQGRNYGYTF. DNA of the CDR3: TGTGCCAGTAGCCCCCCCGGCCAGGGACGGAACTATGGCTACACCTTC.

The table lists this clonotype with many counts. CDR3 in amino acids: CATSKQGYSYEQYF. In nucleotides, the CDR3 is TGTGCCACCAGCAAACAGGGCTACTCCTACGAGCAGTACTTC. This chain joins TRBV15 and TRBJ2-7; possible D gene TRBD1, 6 bases. Trimming pared 4 bases from V and 0 bases from J, leaving 10 bases between. This CDR3 contains 14 residues. Germline V lookup: CDR1 LNHNV, CDR2 YYDKDF (reference sequence).

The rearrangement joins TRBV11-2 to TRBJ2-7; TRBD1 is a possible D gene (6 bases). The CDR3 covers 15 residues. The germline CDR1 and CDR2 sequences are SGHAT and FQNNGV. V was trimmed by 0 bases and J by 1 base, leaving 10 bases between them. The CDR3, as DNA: TGTGCCAGCAGCTTAGATTCCGGACAGTCCTACGAGCAGTACTTC. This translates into CASSLDSGQSYEQYF.

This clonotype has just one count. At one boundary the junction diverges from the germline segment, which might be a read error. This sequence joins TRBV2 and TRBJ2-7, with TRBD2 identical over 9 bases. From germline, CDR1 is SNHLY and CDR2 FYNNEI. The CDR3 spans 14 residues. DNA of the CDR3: TGTGCCAGCAGTCTGACTAGCGGACTTTACGATCAGCACTTC. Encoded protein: CASSLTSGLYDQHF.

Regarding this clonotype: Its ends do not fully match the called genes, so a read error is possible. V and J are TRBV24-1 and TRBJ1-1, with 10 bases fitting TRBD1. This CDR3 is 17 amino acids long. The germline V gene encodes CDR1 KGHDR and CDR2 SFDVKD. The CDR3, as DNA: TGTGCCACCAGTCCCAAACCGGGACAGGGGCCGAACACTGAAGCCTTCTTT. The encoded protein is CATSPKPGQGPNTEAFF.

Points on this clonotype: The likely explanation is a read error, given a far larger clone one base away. This chain's CDR3 is CASSLVPTNGYTF. In DNA, the CDR3 is TGTGCCAGCAGCCTGGTACCGACAAATGGCTACACCTTC. The genes are TRBV7-9 and TRBJ1-2; D gene unclear. Germline V gene data show CDR1 as SEHNR and CDR2 as FQNEAQ (reference sequence). This CDR3 has 13 amino acids. The ends were cut back, 5 bases at V and 6 bases at J, with 13 bases in the middle.

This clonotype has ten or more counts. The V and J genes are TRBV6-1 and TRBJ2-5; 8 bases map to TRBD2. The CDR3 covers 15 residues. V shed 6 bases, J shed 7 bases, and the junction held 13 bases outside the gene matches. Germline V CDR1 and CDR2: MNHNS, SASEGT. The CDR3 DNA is TGTGCCAGCAGGGTTGATGCGGGGGGCTCGGGGACCCAGTACTTC. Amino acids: CASRVDAGGSGTQYF.